This T cell receptor beta chain was sequenced during a study of cytomegalovirus exposure and HLA in healthy donors. PCR amplification relied on 60 Vbeta primers (plus 13 Jbeta primers). Repertoires were generated with immunoSEQ multiplex PCR, while TCRdb's copy carries only in-frame clones and drops some. The sample records 130,000 to 150,000 clones, roughly 83% being singletons. As regards this clone: As yet, its antigen is unknown. At one end the junction does not follow the germline gene, possibly because of a read error.

Study results and limitations: HLA allele associations emerged for 17,000 or so TCR beta sequences in a later analysis, at 0.05 false discovery rate.

CDR3 length: 12 residues. Germline V gene sequence: CDR1 SEHNR, CDR2 FQNEAQ (reference sequence). The chain carries TRBV7-9 and TRBJ1-1; D is undetermined. The clonotype was recovered from a man in his forties in good health and CMV-seropositive. Sequenced: PBMCs. The CDR3 region has the DNA TGTTCCAGCAGCCCTAGTCTACTTGAAGCTTTCTTT. Translation: CSSSPSLLEAFF.